This TCR beta chain was captured in a study of T cells in Graves' hyperthyroidism and ophthalmopathy. Overall study results and limits: Expanded thyroid clonotypes (above 0.001) were mostly also found in blood.

TCR beta CDR3 regions were amplified from RNA transcripts. An initial round of RT-PCR targeting the TCR CDR3 relied on the HTBI primer set. MiXCR was run by TCRdb on the multiplex PCR reads, yielding one entry per CDR3 protein. The table has a few hundred thousand distinct CDR3 sequences, around 20% seen once. Uncontrolled infection, other autoimmune disease, pregnancy and lactation each barred patients from inclusion. Fresh 10 ml peripheral blood yielded PBMCs. The CDR3 contains 13 residues. V was trimmed by 1 base and J by 5 bases, leaving 5 bases between them. CDR1 SEHNR and CDR2 FQNEAQ come from the germline V gene (reference sequence). A remark on this clonotype: The antigen is not known.

This chain connects TRBV7-9 to TRBJ2-2; D call uncertain. The material sequenced was blood. The receptor was isolated from a man aged 18-30 years with Graves' ophthalmopathy. The DNA of the CDR3 is TGTGCCAGCAGCTTAGAGGCTACCGGGGAGCTGTTTTTT. This translates into CASSLEATGELFF.